Below are 18 T cell receptor beta chains sequenced from a single sample in a study of blood T cells in healthy people across ages. With a J-beta primer mix and a sample-barcoded 5' primer, a second PCR ran 7 to 11 cycles. A single record per CDR3 protein comes from TCRdb applying MiXCR to the 5' RACE reads. The table records some 930,000 distinct CDR3 sequences, 29% of them present only once. These records were also assigned to another study, of T cells of mothers and their children.

Sequenced sample: blood. The receptors were gathered from a middle-aged woman in good health.

J is TRBJ1-5 and V is TRBV18; D call uncertain. V lost 2 bases, J lost 8 bases, and 7 bases lay in between. Germline V lookup: CDR1 KGHSH, CDR2 LQKENI. The CDR3 is made up of 12 amino acids. The CDR3 sequence is CASSPGAEPQHF. In DNA form, the CDR3 reads TGTGCCAGCTCACCAGGAGCGGAGCCCCAGCATTTT.

This chain links TRBV4-1 with TRBJ2-2; no firm D call. This CDR3 is 12 amino acids long. Between the trimmed V and J ends, which lost 1 base and 4 bases, there was a span of 1 base. The germline V gene encodes CDR1 MGHRA and CDR2 YSYEKL. The CDR3 DNA reads TGCGCCAGCAGCCAAGCCACCGGGGAGCTGTTTTTT. This gives the protein CASSQATGELFF.

This clonotype was observed many times. The chain recombines TRBV7-2 with TRBJ2-5; TRBD1 matches 10 bases. Germline V CDR1 and CDR2: SGHTA, FQGNSA. The CDR3 consists of 15 residues. Trimming at V came to 5 bases and at J to 5 bases, leaving 8 bases not matched to a gene. The chain's CDR3 is CASSRLRDRGETQYF. CDR3 nucleotides: TGTGCCAGCAGCAGACTTCGGGACAGGGGCGAGACCCAGTACTTC.

This clonotype was seen a few times. This chain connects TRBV28 to TRBJ2-7; D unresolved. Germline V gene lookup returns CDR1 MDHEN and CDR2 SYDVKM. V lost 6 bases and J lost 0, with 18 bases in between. CDR3 length equals 16 residues. CDR3 sequence reads: CASSPPRLLSSYEQYF. The CDR3 bases are TGTGCCAGCAGCCCGCCTAGACTCCTAAGCTCCTACGAGCAGTACTTC.

This clonotype has just one count. A read error may account for a junction end that differs from germline. The chain is built from TRBV6-1 and TRBJ1-1, with D maybe TRBD1 (5 bases). Per the germline V gene, CDR1 is MNHNS and CDR2 is SASEGT. The CDR3 sequence is 17 residues long. This CDR3 reads CASGEKGAGRLNTEAFF. For the CDR3, the DNA is TGTGCCAGCGGTGAAAAGGGTGCGGGACGGCTGAACACTGAAGCTTTCTTT.

Only a few counts were recorded for this clonotype. The V and J genes are TRBV2 and TRBJ1-2, with D hard to call. The CDR3 contains 12 residues. Germline CDR1 reads SNHLY; CDR2 reads FYNNEI. Trimming left V 5 bases short and J 4 bases short, with 8 bases between. The chain's CDR3 is CASSLQPYGYTF. DNA of the CDR3: TGTGCCAGCAGTCTCCAGCCCTATGGCTACACCTTC.

This clonotype was detected a few times. The V and J genes are TRBV29-1 and TRBJ2-4; D possibly corresponds to TRBD1 (6 bases). The DNA end is more similar to TRBJ2-7, so the J call may be wrong. This CDR3 is 16 amino acids long. Germline V lookup: CDR1 SQVTM, CDR2 ANQGSEA. The CDR3 DNA is TGCAGCGTTGCTTATTCAGGGACAAAGAAGCCCTACGAGCAGTACTTC. Translating it yields CSVAYSGTKKPYEQYF.

This sequence joins TRBV5-1 and TRBJ1-2; D ambiguous. V was shortened by 1 base and J by 7 bases, with 14 bases between the two germline ends. Germline CDR1 SGHRS, CDR2 YFSETQ. CDR3 length: 14 residues. CDR3 bases: TGCGCCAGCAGCTTGACCGAGGGTTCGGGTGGCTACACCTTC. Amino acid sequence: CASSLTEGSGGYTF.

This clonotype was observed many times. This chain connects TRBV27 to TRBJ1-2; the D is unclear. V gave up 5 bases and J gave up 0 bases, with 10 bases separating them. The CDR3 sequence is 14 residues long. CDR1 and CDR2 (germline): MNHEY, SMNVEV (reference sequence). The DNA of the CDR3 is TGTGCCAGCAGTGAAACGGCCGCTAACTATGGCTACACCTTC. Its translation is CASSETAANYGYTF.

This clonotype was recorded at least ten times. The rearrangement uses TRBV5-4 and TRBJ2-5; D call uncertain. CDR3 length: 15 residues. Trimming stripped 1 base from V and 4 bases from J, with 14 bases between. The V gene's germline CDR1 is SGHNT and CDR2 YYREEE (reference sequence). The CDR3 nucleotides read TGTGCCAGCAGCTTGCCAGCTAAAGGTCGAGAGACCCAGTACTTC. This translates into CASSLPAKGRETQYF. The full variable domain, with the rest looked up from reference TRBV5-4 and TRBJ2-5, is ETGVTQSPTHLIKTRGQQVTLRCSSQSGHNTVSWYQQALGQGPQFIFQYYREEENGRGNFPPRFSGLQFPNYSSELNVNALELDDSALYLCASSLPAKGRETQYFGPGTRLLVL.

The V and J genes are TRBV7-2 and TRBJ1-2; TRBD1 agrees at 7 bases. The CDR3 covers 15 residues. Germline V gene lookup returns CDR1 SGHTA and CDR2 FQGNSA. Trimming took 5 bases from V and 10 from J; bases not matched to a gene: 16. The CDR3 region is CASSPLTGLETDYTF. CDR3 DNA: TGTGCCAGCAGCCCACTGACAGGGTTGGAGACAGACTACACCTTC.

The table lists this clonotype with a few counts. This sequence may be a read error, since a much larger clone differs from it by one base. This chain connects TRBV6-5 to TRBJ2-1; 7 positions match TRBD1. CDR1 and CDR2 (germline): MNHEY, SVGAGI. V shed 2 bases and J 10 bases; nucleotides not matched to a gene: 8. The CDR3 covers 14 residues. The CDR3 coding sequence is TGTGCCAGCAGTTACCGGGACAGCTCCTACGAGCAGTTCTTC. Translated: CASSYRDSSYEQFF.

A few counts support this clonotype. The V gene is TRBV11-2, the J gene TRBJ2-5; TRBD1 or TRBD2 may be the D gene (7 bases each). Trimming stripped 5 bases from V and 1 base from J, with 20 bases between. The CDR3 is 17 amino acids. From germline, CDR1 is SGHAT and CDR2 FQNNGV. This CDR3 reads CASSPGGETSSQETQYF. CDR3 nucleotides: TGTGCCAGCAGCCCAGGGGGGGAGACATCTTCCCAAGAGACCCAGTACTTC.

V is TRBV9 and J is TRBJ1-6; 8 bases match TRBD1. Germline V gene lookup returns CDR1 SGDLS and CDR2 YYNGEE. Trimming removed 3 bases from V and 5 bases from J; junction bases left unmatched: 4. The CDR3 loop spans 15 amino acids. The CDR3 nucleotides read TGTGCCAGCAGCGCTCTGGGACAGGATAATTCACCCCTCCACTTT. Protein product: CASSALGQDNSPLHF.

V is TRBV6-1 and J is TRBJ1-5; D remains ambiguous. The germline V gene encodes CDR1 MNHNS and CDR2 SASEGT. CDR3 size: 15 residues. Trimming left V 4 bases short and J 0 bases short, with 10 bases between. The CDR3 protein is CASSVLPDSNQPQHF. The CDR3 DNA reads as TGTGCCAGCAGTGTCCTTCCAGATAGCAATCAGCCCCAGCATTTT.

V gene TRBV5-1 combines with J gene TRBJ2-1; D possibly corresponds to TRBD1 (5 bases). The germline CDR1 and CDR2 sequences are SGHRS and YFSETQ. The V gene lost 8 bases and the J gene lost 8 bases, with 17 bases spanning the gap. The CDR3 is made up of 13 amino acids. CDR3: CASRETDYDEQFF. The CDR3 DNA sequence: TGCGCCAGTAGAGAGACAGATTACGATGAGCAGTTCTTC.

This rearrangement joins TRBV20-1 to TRBJ2-1; D gene ambiguous. The CDR3 sequence is 12 residues long. From germline, CDR1 is DFQATT and CDR2 SNEGSKA (reference sequence). Trimming cost V 0 bases and J 7 bases, with 7 bases left between them. CDR3 coding DNA: TGCAGTGCTAGAGATCTCGAGAATGAGCAGTTCTTC. This translates into CSARDLENEQFF.

This clonotype occurred many times. The chain joins TRBV12-3 or TRBV12-4 to TRBJ2-2, with D unresolved. V was clipped by 6 bases and J by 4 bases, with 15 bases between them. The CDR3 sequence is 15 residues long. The DNA of the CDR3 is TGTGCCAGCAGCCCGGTCCGAACCTCCACCGGGGAGCTGTTTTTT. This gives the protein CASSPVRTSTGELFF.